The clone carrying this T cell receptor (beta chain) has only a few counts. What it binds is not known. The data are from a study of cytotoxic CD8 clonotypes in ibrutinib-treated CLL. Overall study context: A median around 12 months of treatment, range 6 to 36, preceded the collection of response samples.

Germline values: CDR1 ENHRY, CDR2 SYGVKD. With 7 bases removed from V and 5 bases from J, the gap between germline ends came to 14 bases. The CDR3 sequence is 13 residues long. Findings and limits, study-wide: Clonality grew at ibrutinib response; at progression, it decreased back toward baseline. On treatment, the uncommon public clonotypes contracted or remained stable.

A 1 in 200,000 to 1 in 1 million T cell depth was the sequencing target. Profiling relied on immunoSEQ multiplex PCR, and the TCRdb table lists in-frame clones only, not all of them. The table has over 75,000 clones, about 72% seen once. The chain uses TRBV10-3 and TRBJ1-1; no clear D gene. This specimen was PBMCs, taken after 12 months of ibrutinib treatment. The source is a human donor with chronic lymphocytic leukemia. Here the CDR3 DNA reads TGTGCCATCATGCTCCTTGGGGAAACTGAAGCTTTCTTT. It is translated as CAIMLLGETEAFF.